A selection of T cell receptor beta chains follows, all from one sample in a study of blood T cell repertoires in COVID-19. The protocol was immunoSEQ multiplex PCR, while the TCRdb copy is restricted to in-frame clones and leaves out a portion. The sample lists 150,000 to 200,000 clones, around three quarters occurring once. The material sequenced was PBMCs or T cells enriched from blood (not recorded which). All receptors come from a woman aged 45-59 years with acute COVID-19. The conserved cysteine and the conserved F or W are not part of the CDR3 here. Fields, in order: J gene, V gene, D gene, CDR3 protein. A D gene is named only where the DNA matches it firmly.

>TRBJ2-3|TRBV6-5|TRBD2
ASSYSKRGSTDTQY
>TRBJ2-2|TRBV4-1|TRBD2
ASSQGSGGANTGELF
>TRBJ1-1|TRBV4-1|TRBD1
ASSPRTDRSNTEAF
>TRBJ1-6|TRBV28|.
ASSGRGSPLH
>TRBJ1-4|TRBV5-6|TRBD1
ASSLSYRDRDEKLF
>TRBJ2-6|TRBV3-1/TRBV3-2|TRBD1
ASSQVQDRAAGANVLT
>TRBJ2-1|TRBV3-1/TRBV3-2|TRBD2
ASSNLGLAGVLDNEQF
>TRBJ1-5|TRBV21-1|.
ASALGGEDQPQH
>TRBJ1-4|TRBV18|.
ASSLDSNEKLF
>TRBJ1-2|TRBV5-4|.
ASSLVRTNYGYT
>TRBJ1-2|TRBV11-2|.
ASSLDDGVGYT
>TRBJ1-1|TRBV7-9|TRBD1
ASSAGQGEVEAF
>TRBJ1-2|TRBV9|.
ASSVELGIGGYT
>TRBJ2-3|TRBV7-8|TRBD1
ASSLRTGGLDTQY
>TRBJ2-5|TRBV7-2|TRBD1
ASSEGQGAWETQY
>TRBJ1-2|TRBV7-3|.
ASSSRTGEGYT
>TRBJ1-2|TRBV9|.
ASSVEGSTNYGYT
>TRBJ1-4|TRBV19|TRBD1
ASSDPGTGHEKLF
>TRBJ2-5|TRBV20-1|.
SGRAGETQY
>TRBJ2-5|TRBV29-1|TRBD2
SALAGGIKETQY
>TRBJ2-1|TRBV7-5|.
ARSLILRTGGLAYNEQF
>TRBJ2-3|TRBV30|.
AWSVLDTQY
>TRBJ1-6|TRBV18|.
ASSPPTGAPLH
>TRBJ1-6|TRBV6-2/TRBV6-3|TRBD1
ASSDTGDSPLH
>TRBJ2-1|TRBV5-1|TRBD2
ASSLEAGGQIHYNEQF
>TRBJ1-6|TRBV5-6|.
ASSTRRLSGSPLH
>TRBJ1-4|TRBV7-2|.
ASSLDRAGNEKLF
>TRBJ1-1|TRBV9|.
ASSVDMGGATF
>TRBJ1-5|TRBV4-3|.
ASSLNPTVSPQH